The sequence of this T cell receptor (beta chain) was determined in a study of cytomegalovirus exposure and HLA in healthy donors. This clone has only one observation. What it binds is unknown. Data came from immunoSEQ multiplex PCR; TCRdb stores just in-frame clones and leaves some out. The sample includes roughly 120,000 clones, approximately 88% of them seen just once. This CDR3 comprises 17 residues. Germline V gene lookup returns CDR1 SGHVS and CDR2 FNYEAQ. Trimming cost V 0 bases and J 4 bases; bases outside gene matches: 4. Study-level findings and limits: Researchers counted some 150 TCR beta chains as cytomegalovirus-associated.

Sequenced: PBMCs. The source of this sequence is a woman in her 30s in good health and CMV-seropositive. The genes are TRBV7-6 and TRBJ2-7, with TRBD2 matching over 15 bases. The CDR3 sequence is CASSLAAGLAGGYEQYF. The CDR3 DNA sequence: TGTGCCAGCAGCTTAGCGGCGGGACTAGCGGGAGGTTACGAGCAGTACTTC.